This is a list of T cell receptor beta chains from one sample in a study of a mutant IDH1 vaccine in newly diagnosed glioma. Using immunoSEQ multiplex PCR, the repertoire was profiled, and TCRdb retains in-frame clones only, with some absent. The sample has roughly 35,000 clones, 60% to 75% seen once. These receptors' targets are unknown. Sequences were derived from PBMCs, sampled from a glioma patient whose treatment included an IDH1 peptide vaccine. All receptors derive from a man between 40 and 49 years old with glioma. The CDR3 runs from the conserved cysteine through the conserved F or W. A D gene is named only where the DNA matches it firmly. Expanded clones get a size class; other rows say once, few or many, or leave the size out.

>-|TRBV6-5|TRBD1|TRBJ2-7
TGTGCCGGCAGTCCAGACAGGGGGTCCTACGAGCAGTACTTC
CAGSPDRGSYEQYF
>-|TRBV29-1|-|TRBJ2-7
TGCAGCGTTGAAGTAGGGCTCGACCCTTACGAGCAGTACTTC
CSVEVGLDPYEQYF
>-|TRBV2|-|TRBJ2-2
TGTGCCAGCAGGGACAACACCGGGGAGCTGTTTTTT
CASRDNTGELFF
>few|TRBV5-4|-|TRBJ1-1
TGTGCCAGCAGCCTGAACACTGAAGCTTTCTTT
CASSLNTEAFF
>-|TRBV15|-|TRBJ1-5
TGTGCCACCAGCAGAGATGGTTCGGCCTTATTAGAGAATCAGCCCCAGCATTTT
CATSRDGSALLENQPQHF
>-|TRBV14|TRBD2|TRBJ2-3
TGTGCCAGCAGCCGAGGACTAGCGGGATCCTTCACAGATACGCAGTATTTT
CASSRGLAGSFTDTQYF
>-|TRBV6-5|-|TRBJ1-5
TGTGCCAGCAGTCCCGGGCCCGGGGATCAGCCCCAGCATTTT
CASSPGPGDQPQHF
>-|TRBV12-5|TRBD1|TRBJ1-2
TGTGCTAGTGGTTTGCAGGGGGCGCGGGGCGATGGCTACACCTTC
CASGLQGARGDGYTF
>-|TRBV6-5|TRBD2|TRBJ2-1
TGTGCCACCCAGACTAGCGGGAGTGGCAATGAGCAGTTCTTC
CATQTSGSGNEQFF
>-|TRBV4-1|TRBD2|TRBJ2-5
TGCGCCAGCAGCCGCGGACTAGCGGGAGTGGGCACCCAAGAGACCCAGTACTTC
CASSRGLAGVGTQETQYF
>-|TRBV19|-|TRBJ2-3
TGTGCCAGTAGCGTGAGCACAGATACGCAGTATTTT
CASSVSTDTQYF
>once|TRBV7-2|TRBD2|TRBJ2-5
TGTGCCAGCAGCTCCGTGGGGGGGGAGACCCAGTACTTC
CASSSVGGETQYF
>-|TRBV27|-|TRBJ1-1
TGTGCCAGCAGCCGAGCAGGGAACACTGAAGCTTTCTTT
CASSRAGNTEAFF
>-|TRBV5-1|TRBD2|TRBJ2-1
TGCGCCAGCAGCCCGGGACTAAAAGGGCACAATGAGCAGTTCTTC
CASSPGLKGHNEQFF
>few|TRBV5-1|-|TRBJ1-1
TGCGCCAGCAGCTCCCGGGGGGGAGAGAACACTGAAGCTTTCTTT
CASSSRGGENTEAFF
>-|TRBV27|-|TRBJ2-1
TGTGCCAGCAGTGGCGCGGTGAGCTCCTACAATGAGCAGTTCTTC
CASSGAVSSYNEQFF
>-|TRBV5-6|-|TRBJ2-1
TGTGCCAGCAGCTTGGGGGCTGAGCAGTTCTTC
CASSLGAEQFF
>once|TRBV5-1|-|TRBJ2-1
TGCGCCAGCAGCTTGGGGGGGACTTCCTACAATGAGCAGTTCTTC
CASSLGGTSYNEQFF
>few|TRBV7-8|TRBD1|TRBJ1-3
TGTGCCAGCAGCTCTTGGACAGGGGACCTCTCTGGAAACACCATATATTTT
CASSSWTGDLSGNTIYF
>-|TRBV4-2|-|TRBJ1-2
TGTGCCAGCAGCCCCAAGGGTCTGGACTATGGCTACACCTTC
CASSPKGLDYGYTF
>-|TRBV21-1|-|TRBJ2-5
TGTGTCAGCCCTCACTCCACCTCCGACCAAGAGACCCAGTACTTC
CVSPHSTSDQETQYF
>-|TRBV7-9|TRBD2|TRBJ2-1
TGTGCCAGCAGCTTAGCGACTAGCGGGAGGCATGAGCAGTTCTTC
CASSLATSGRHEQFF
>-|TRBV7-2|-|TRBJ2-1
TGTGCCAGCGCTTCACTCTTAGTAGACAATGAGCAGTTCTTC
CASASLLVDNEQFF
>-|TRBV5-5|-|TRBJ2-2
TGTGCCAGCAGCTCCGGACGGCTGAACACCGGGGAGCTGTTTTTT
CASSSGRLNTGELFF
>-|TRBV5-4|-|TRBJ2-2
TGTGCCAGCAGCTTGGTAGCGCCGAACACCGGGGAGCTGTTTTTT
CASSLVAPNTGELFF
>-|TRBV27|-|TRBJ1-1
TGTGCCAGCAGTTTAGGTAACCCGAACACTGAAGCTTTCTTT
CASSLGNPNTEAFF
>-|TRBV7-2|TRBD2|TRBJ2-7
TGTGCCAGCAGCTTAGGGAGTAGCGGGAGGACGCTAACCTACGAGCAGTACTTC
CASSLGSSGRTLTYEQYF
>-|TRBV20-1|-|TRBJ2-1
TGCAGTGCTTTAAGGGGAAATGAGCAGTTCTTC
CSALRGNEQFF
>-|TRBV2|-|TRBJ1-5
TGTGCCAGCAGAGGTGTAGGAGGGAGACAGCCCCAGCATTTT
CASRGVGGRQPQHF
>-|TRBV19|-|TRBJ2-4
TGTGCCAGTAGTCCCATGGGGACCGTTCCACGGGACTTC
CASSPMGTVPRDF
>-|TRBV9|-|TRBJ1-4
TGTGCCAGCAGCGTAGCTTGGGGGACAACTAATGAAAAACTGTTTTTT
CASSVAWGTTNEKLFF
>-|TRBV10-2|-|TRBJ2-2
TGCGCCAGCAGTGATCCTCACAGGGTTGGGACCGGGGAGCTGTTTTTT
CASSDPHRVGTGELFF
>-|TRBV5-1|-|TRBJ2-3
TGCGCCAGCAGCTTTACCAGCTCGACAGATACGCAGTATTTT
CASSFTSSTDTQYF
>-|TRBV29-1|-|TRBJ2-5
TGCAGCGTCGGGCTATCAGAGACCCAGTACTTC
CSVGLSETQYF
>-|TRBV7-2|TRBD1|TRBJ2-3
TGTGCCAGCAGCTTTACAGGGGGCCAGGCAGATACGCAGTATTTT
CASSFTGGQADTQYF
>once|TRBV6-4|-|TRBJ2-2
TGTGCCAGCAGTTTGACTAGCACCGGGGAGCTGTTTTTT
CASSLTSTGELFF
>-|TRBV7-6|-|TRBJ2-1
TGTGCCAGCAGCATCAGGGTTAGCTCCTACAATGAGCAGTTCTTC
CASSIRVSSYNEQFF
>-|TRBV18|TRBD1|TRBJ2-1
TGTGCCAGCTCACCGGGACAGGGGGAGGGTGAGCAGTTCTTC
CASSPGQGEGEQFF
>-|TRBV7-9|TRBD2|TRBJ2-5
TGTGCCAGCAGTCGAAGCGGGAGTGGGGAGACCCAGTACTTC
CASSRSGSGETQYF
>-|TRBV18|TRBD1|TRBJ2-4
TGTGCCAGCTCACGCGGACAGGGCGGTCTGGCCAAAAACATTCAGTACTTC
CASSRGQGGLAKNIQYF
>-|TRBV7-2|TRBD1|TRBJ1-1
TGTGCCAGCAGCTCGGGGACAGGGTTCATTGTGAACACTGAAGCTTTCTTT
CASSSGTGFIVNTEAFF
>-|TRBV19|TRBD2|TRBJ2-1
TGTGCCAGTACTGAAGGACTAGCGGGAGATCGTGGTGAGCAGTTCTTC
CASTEGLAGDRGEQFF
>-|TRBV5-6|TRBD2|TRBJ2-2
TGTGCCAGCAGCTTGCGGCTAGCGGGAAACACCGGGGAGCTGTTTTTT
CASSLRLAGNTGELFF
>-|TRBV29-1|TRBD2|TRBJ2-1
TGCAGCGTTGCACTAGCGGGAGTGAATGAGCAGTTCTTC
CSVALAGVNEQFF
>once|TRBV6-6|-|TRBJ2-7
TGTGCCAGCAGTTACACCCCCGGGACCCCCTACGAGCAGTACTTC
CASSYTPGTPYEQYF
>once|TRBV7-6|TRBD1|TRBJ2-7
TGTGCCAGCAGCGACGGGACAGCATACGAGCAGTACTTC
CASSDGTAYEQYF
>-|TRBV7-9|TRBD2|TRBJ2-7
TGTGCCAGCAGCTCCGGGACTAGCGGAGTTGAGCAGTACTTC
CASSSGTSGVEQYF
>-|TRBV5-8|-|TRBJ2-5
TGTGCCAGCAGGTACGGGACGGTACAAGAGACCCAGTACTTC
CASRYGTVQETQYF
>-|TRBV5-1|-|TRBJ2-6
TGCGCCAGCAGCACGGGGACGGATCCTGGGGCCAACGTCCTGACTTTC
CASSTGTDPGANVLTF
>-|TRBV7-2|TRBD2|TRBJ2-3
TGTGCCAGCAGCCCCGGAGGACTAGCGGGTAGGGATACGCAGTATTTT
CASSPGGLAGRDTQYF
>-|TRBV6-5|-|TRBJ2-1
TGTGCCAGCAGCCAGGGGAGTGAGCAGTTCTTC
CASSQGSEQFF
>-|TRBV29-1|-|TRBJ1-3
TGCAGCGGTCAGACCTCTGGAAACACCATATATTTT
CSGQTSGNTIYF
>-|TRBV5-4|-|TRBJ2-7
TGTGCCAGCAGCTTGGAAGCTAGTGGCTACGAGCAGTACTTC
CASSLEASGYEQYF
>-|TRBV20-1|-|TRBJ2-3
TGCAGTGCTGGGGGGACAGATACGCAGTATTTT
CSAGGTDTQYF
>-|TRBV5-4|TRBD1|TRBJ1-3
TGTGCCAGCAGCTCCAAGAGGGGGCTGGGAAACACCATATATTTT
CASSSKRGLGNTIYF
>-|TRBV5-1|-|TRBJ1-3
TGCGCCAGCAGCTTGGCCGCGGGGGCCTCTGGAAACACCATATATTTT
CASSLAAGASGNTIYF
>-|TRBV6-4|-|TRBJ2-3
TGTGCCAGCTCCGCCCTAGCGTCGTCAGATACGCAGTATTTT
CASSALASSDTQYF
>-|TRBV2|TRBD2|TRBJ2-1
TGTGCCAGCAGTCGAATAGCGGGGCCCTACAATGAGCAGTTCTTC
CASSRIAGPYNEQFF